This T cell receptor beta chain was recorded in a study of cytomegalovirus exposure and HLA in healthy donors (dated by TCRdb to 2016 to 2017). Broadly, across the study: An earlier analysis of about 560 of the donors reported 276 Gb of sequence data and around 120 million unique TCR beta sequences obtained from about 180 million T cells. Roughly 300 gigabases of sequencing data and approximately 91 million unique TCR sequences made up an early release that covered 640 HLA-typed donors. Of the roughly 400 genotyped donors, approximately 82% fell in the genetic ancestry cluster associated with self-reported Caucasian donors. The study aimed to test whether signatures of past pathogen exposure could be identified by cataloging public T cell receptors. Using immunosequencing, the study profiled T cell repertoires from about 610 subjects and related those repertoires to cytomegalovirus serostatus. Besides the first cohort of around 670 subjects, a separate validation cohort made up of over a hundred different subjects was used. To predict cytomegalovirus infection status, the study brought together high-throughput TCR immunosequencing, statistical association of individual TCRs with disease status, and machine learning. A later analysis re-analyzed previously published TCR beta repertoires from 666 donors and added high-resolution HLA genotyping to study TCR occurrence patterns. The later analysis used no new phenotypic data to find candidate immune exposures, relying instead on TCR beta sequences and their occurrence across donors. An earlier analysis of several hundred of the donors applied high-throughput TCR beta sequencing to assess whether each TCR beta V gene segment acted as functional or pseudogenic. Donor age, sex, ethnicity and CMV serostatus were collected together with the repertoire data. Genome-wide SNP genotypes for about 55% of the roughly 670 donors were used in a later genetic analysis, which treated that subset as a discovery cohort. All discovery cohort repertoires had been generated using a single sequencing platform. HLA typing included class I and class II loci at four-digit resolution. Typing coverage differed by locus: A, B, C, DRB1 and DQB1 were typed in about 629-640 donors, DQA1 in 522, DPA1 in 600 to 610, and DPB1 in 400 to 490. Roughly five DR-DQ haplotypes were handled as single units for association and clustering because linkage in the cohort was strong. On average, over 200,000 unique TCR beta nucleotide sequences were sequenced per donor among 398 genotyped donors of the cohort, with around 19% of those sequences being non-productive.

A note on this clone: The specificity of this receptor is unknown. One base away there is no much larger clone; base qualities are not given.

Paper-wide results and their limitations: A few of the identified cytomegalovirus-associated TCR beta chains were confirmed in vitro to be specific for cytomegalovirus antigens. In a later analysis, most CMV-associated TCR beta chains were found to appear HLA-restricted, with HLA associations seemingly driven largely by CMV exposure. Immune exposure information for the cohort was limited to CMV serostatus. Because the 87-base-pair reads could not distinguish some IMGT-functional V segments, including TRBV6-2 and TRBV6-3, those segments were excluded. Strong co-occurrence of HLA alleles, especially DR and DQ, made assigning TCR associations to individual alleles difficult. A later analysis reported that several top co-occurrence clusters appeared linked to parvovirus B19, influenza, CMV and Epstein-Barr virus. In the study, around 160 TCR beta chains were listed as associated with cytomegalovirus. The cohort was sequenced for TCR beta chains only, and without alpha or paired-chain data the features that could be detected were limited. In an earlier analysis of a few hundred of the donors, most TCR beta V segments were observed in productive rearrangements about 87% or about 30% of the time, broadly matching IMGT annotations. In a later analysis, the rate of TCR association differed among HLA loci, with DRB1 alleles having the most associated TCRs and HLA-C alleles having the fewest. Because some donors lacked HLA typing at each locus, the association tests relied only on the typed subset. Across donors, most TCR sequences were observed very rarely, whereas some public TCRs were present in many individuals. According to the authors, the approach could potentially be generalized to other disease states and immunological phenotypes. According to a later genetic analysis, donors in an Asian-associated ancestry cluster had fewer N-insertions in productive TCRs than the approximately 700-donor mean. A cluster of highly shared sequence variants was judged likely to represent a technical artifact of the sequencing pipeline. A later analysis associated 16,951 TCR beta sequences with specific HLA alleles at a false discovery rate of 0.05. A further reported finding was that TCR beta sequences accurately predicted the HLA-A and HLA-B alleles for most subjects in the first cohort. A later analysis found that HLA-associated TCR beta chains were more clonally expanded and had lower generation probabilities than equally common non-associated chains. Roughly 15 rarely observed V segments, including chromosome 9 orphons, were excluded from the earlier analysis of about 600 of the donors because counts were too low. A later genetic analysis associated a missense DCLRE1C variant with V-gene and J-gene trimming of TCR beta chains, and an independent cohort replicated the association. Roughly uniform sequencing depth across donors was assumed in presence/absence analyses, although this assumption may not hold. Correlated functional status among segregating V segments might reflect linkage disequilibrium, but an unknown experimental factor could not be ruled out. Cytomegalovirus status was reported to be diagnosed by the classifier with high specificity and sensitivity in both the original and validation cohorts.

The cohort was made up of several hundred healthy bone marrow donors. At the time of sampling, every cohort member was nominally healthy, though immune exposures that went unrecorded were likely present. The donor tested CMV seronegative and was one of the 352 seronegative cohort members. A peripheral blood sample was provided by each donor, and peripheral blood mononuclear cells were used for TCR beta sequencing. Genomic DNA extraction from the blood cell samples was performed with the Qiagen DNeasy Blood Extraction Kit. Library prep was done by the immunoSEQ multiplex PCR assay. The multiplex PCR relied on a mix of 60 forward primers for TCR Vbeta segments and 13 reverse primers for TCR Jbeta segments. Amplification of the CDR3 region of rearranged TCR beta genes was performed with a multiplex PCR assay on genomic DNA. On the Illumina HiSeq System, the amplified TCR beta libraries were sequenced as 87-base-pair reads. Regarding the original processing steps: In a later analysis, approximately 74 million unique TCR beta chains were counted across the 690 or so repertoires, and about 9.9 million of these chains were shared by at least two donors. Raw reads were error-corrected and collapsed into unique sequences with a nearest-neighbor algorithm that merged closely related sequences to remove PCR and sequencing errors. To assign V, D and J gene segments, CDR3 sequences were aligned to IMGT reference sequences. For a sequence to be retained, a match of at least six nucleotides was required to both a V gene segment and a J gene segment. A rearrangement was called productive if the CDR3 had no stop codons and remained in frame with V and J, and every other rearrangement was called non-productive. CDR3 was defined by IMGT convention, running from the second conserved V-encoded cysteine to the conserved J-encoded phenylalanine. The earlier analysis of about 610 of the donors excluded any sequence lacking an unambiguous match to a single V gene segment. In an earlier analysis of 450 to 750 of the donors, a V segment was called functional when productive rearrangements were above 56.7%, and segregating when the standard deviation between donors exceeded 5%. To diagnose cytomegalovirus status from the catalog of TCR beta chain sequences, a statistical classification framework was built. V and J gene assignment, in a later analysis, came from comparing TCR nucleotide sequences with IMGT/GENE-DB human TR gene sequences. A later analysis assigned CDR3 sequences and most-parsimonious VDJ recombination scenarios with the TCRdist pipeline. In a later analysis, each TCR beta chain was defined by its CDR3 amino acid sequence together with its V-gene family, and reads lacking a unique V-gene family were excluded. In a later analysis, fewer than 600 highly shared, low-generation-probability nucleotide sequences were removed to address suspected cross-contamination and a sequencing artifact. In a later analysis, a clonal expansion index for each public chain was calculated from normalized within-repertoire ranks of inferred template counts. In a later analysis, generation probabilities were computed with a VDJ recombination model fitted to out-of-frame rearrangements, and the resulting probabilities were checked against IGoR. In a later analysis, hypergeometric tests were used to score TCR-TCR, TCR-HLA and TCR-CMV co-occurrence, with a repertoire-size bias correction applied to TCR pairs. False discovery rates were estimated in a later analysis by permuting HLA or CMV assignments 20 times. A later analysis grouped co-occurring TCRs with DBSCAN, adding TCRdist sequence similarity when clustering within HLA-allele-positive subsets. Repertoires with fewer than 30,000 or more than 120,000 public chains were left out of co-occurrence clustering, as were five repertoires with anomalous nucleotide sharing. TCRdb took over this immuneACCESS table, retaining in-frame rearrangements with V and J assigned. Such tables are incomplete; in checked studies, under half of the missing clones stem from an unresolved V gene, and the remainder is unexplained. The V and J calls and clone size come from that table; D and trimming were worked out from the DNA. Across this sample there are approximately 89,000 clones, with about two thirds seen only once. The ten largest account for about 1.3% of the sample.

Cut back by 6 bases and 6 bases, the V and J ends lie 18 bases apart. The CDR3 runs 15 amino acids, cysteine and phenylalanine included. The kept DNA is CDR3 alone, 45 bases in frame from the first base. Based on the germline V gene, the CDR1 and CDR2 sequences are MNHEY and SVGAGI. The material sequenced was PBMCs. The chain joins TRBV6-5 to TRBJ1-5; matching of 6 bases hints at TRBD1 as the D gene. The sequence derives from a female donor in good health and CMV-seronegative. The base sequence is TGTGCCAGCAGCCTACCTTGGGGGCGAAGTCAGCCCCAGCATTTT. Protein translation: CASSLPWGRSQPQHF.